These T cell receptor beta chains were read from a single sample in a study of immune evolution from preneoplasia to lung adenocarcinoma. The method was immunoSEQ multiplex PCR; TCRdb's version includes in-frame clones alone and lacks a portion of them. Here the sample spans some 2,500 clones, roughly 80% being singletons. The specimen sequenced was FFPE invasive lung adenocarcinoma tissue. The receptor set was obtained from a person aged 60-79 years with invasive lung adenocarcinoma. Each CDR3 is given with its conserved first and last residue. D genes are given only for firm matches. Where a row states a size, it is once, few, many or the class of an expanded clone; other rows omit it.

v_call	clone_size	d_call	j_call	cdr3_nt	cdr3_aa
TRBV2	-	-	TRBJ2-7	TGTGCCAGCATCGGTCAGGGGGGAGGCGAGCAGTACTTC	CASIGQGGGEQYF
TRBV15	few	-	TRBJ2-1	TGTGCCACCAGCCTCTGGATCGGGGACAATGAGCAGTTCTTC	CATSLWIGDNEQFF
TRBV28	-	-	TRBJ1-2	TGTGCCAGCAGTTTATCAGAGAGGGCTGGCTACACCTTC	CASSLSERAGYTF
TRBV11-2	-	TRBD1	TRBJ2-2	TGTGCCAGCAGCTTGGGACAGCGGTGGTCCGGGGAGCTGTTTTTT	CASSLGQRWSGELFF
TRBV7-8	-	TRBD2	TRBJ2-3	TGTGCCAGCAGCCCCCCCACTAGCGGGGTAAAGGTTGGTACGCAGTATTTT	CASSPPTSGVKVGTQYF
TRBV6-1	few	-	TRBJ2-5	TGTGCCAGCAGTGAAGGGGGATTGGAGACCCAGTACTTC	CASSEGGLETQYF
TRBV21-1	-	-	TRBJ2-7	TGTGCCAGCCGCAGGGGGCCCGAAGACTACGAGCAGTACTTC	CASRRGPEDYEQYF
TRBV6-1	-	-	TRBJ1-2	TGTGCCAGCAGTGAAGCGGGGGTAAGGGGCTACACCTTC	CASSEAGVRGYTF
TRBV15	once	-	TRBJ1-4	TGTGCCACCAGCAGAGATAGGCAGGGTGGGGGAGAAAAACTGTTTTTT	CATSRDRQGGGEKLFF
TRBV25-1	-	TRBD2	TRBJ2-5	TGTGCCAGCAGTGATGAAACTAGCGGGGGGGCCGGAGAGACCCAGTACTTC	CASSDETSGGAGETQYF
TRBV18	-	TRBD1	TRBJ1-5	TGTGCCAGCTCACGGACAGGGGGGAATGATCAGCCCCAGCATTTT	CASSRTGGNDQPQHF
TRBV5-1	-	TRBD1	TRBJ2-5	TGCGCCAGCAGCGAGGGGGGGACAGGGAAAGAGACCCAGTACTTC	CASSEGGTGKETQYF
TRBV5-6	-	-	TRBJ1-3	TGTGCCAGCAGCTTGCAGGGAGGGCCTTTTGGAAACACCATATATTTT	CASSLQGGPFGNTIYF
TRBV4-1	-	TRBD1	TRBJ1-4	TGCGCCAGCAGCCAACCGGACAGGGGGCATGAAAAACTGTTTTTT	CASSQPDRGHEKLFF
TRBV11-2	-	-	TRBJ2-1	TGTGCCAGCAGCTTAGGAGGGTGGAGCTCCTACAATGAGCAGTTCTTC	CASSLGGWSSYNEQFF
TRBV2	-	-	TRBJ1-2	TGTGCCAGCACCAGGGACTATGGCTACACCTTC	CASTRDYGYTF
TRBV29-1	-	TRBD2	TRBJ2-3	TGCAGCGTTGACCGACTAGCCGGCAAGAATACGCAGTATTTT	CSVDRLAGKNTQYF
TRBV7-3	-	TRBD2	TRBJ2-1	TGTGCCAGCAGCTTAGGACTAGGATACAATGAGCAGTTCTTC	CASSLGLGYNEQFF
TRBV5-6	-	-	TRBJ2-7	TGTGCCAGCAGCCCAGACAGGTTCTCCTACGAGCAGTACTTC	CASSPDRFSYEQYF
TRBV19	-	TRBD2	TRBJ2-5	TGTGCCAGTAGTCCTAGCGGGGCCCAAGAGACCCAGTACTTC	CASSPSGAQETQYF
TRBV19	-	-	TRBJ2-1	TGTGCCAGCGCGAAAACTGGGGCCCCGCCAGTGGATGAGCAGTTCTTC	CASAKTGAPPVDEQFF
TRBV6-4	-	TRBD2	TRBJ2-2	TGTGCCAGTAGTGAACTAGCGGGTAACGCCGGGGAGCTGTTTTTT	CASSELAGNAGELFF
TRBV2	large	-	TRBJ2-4	TGTGCCAGCAACGACGAAAATCAGGACATTCAGTACTTC	CASNDENQDIQYF
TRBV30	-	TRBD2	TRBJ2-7	TGTGCCTGGAGCAGACCCCCTCTAGGAGGGCGGGGGAGCTACGAGCAGTACTTC	CAWSRPPLGGRGSYEQYF
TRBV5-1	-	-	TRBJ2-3	TGCGCCAGCTCGGAGGGGGGAGTCGCAGATACGCAGTATTTT	CASSEGGVADTQYF
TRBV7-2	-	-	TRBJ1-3	TGTGCCAGCAGACGAACAGGGACTGGAAACACCATATATTTT	CASRRTGTGNTIYF
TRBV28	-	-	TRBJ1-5	TGTGCCAGCATTTGGGGGAATAGCAATCAGCCCCAGCATTTT	CASIWGNSNQPQHF
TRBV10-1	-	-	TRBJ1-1	TGCGCCGCCCCCAGGTTTTATTTCACTGAAGCTTTCTTT	CAAPRFYFTEAFF
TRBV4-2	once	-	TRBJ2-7	TGTGCCAGCAGCCAAGATAGGGGGACGGAGACCTACGAGCAGTACTTC	CASSQDRGTETYEQYF
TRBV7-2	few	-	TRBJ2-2	TGTGCCAGCAGCTTAGGGGGAATAGGCACCGGGGAGCTGTTTTTT	CASSLGGIGTGELFF
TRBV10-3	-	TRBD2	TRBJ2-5	TGTGCCATCAGAAGGGACTACCAGGGCGGGGAGACCCAGTACTTC	CAIRRDYQGGETQYF
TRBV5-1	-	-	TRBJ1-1	TGCTCCAGCACCGAATCCTCCATGAACACTGAAGCTTTCTTT	CSSTESSMNTEAFF
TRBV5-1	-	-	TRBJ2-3	TGCGCCAGCAGCTTGGGACAGACAGATACGCAGTATTTT	CASSLGQTDTQYF
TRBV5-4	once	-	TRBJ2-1	TGTGCCAGCAGCTTGGTTGGGGGAGCCTACAATGAGCAGTTCTTC	CASSLVGGAYNEQFF
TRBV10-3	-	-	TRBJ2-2	TGTGCCATCAGTGAGTTGGGGAACACCGGGGAGCTGTTTTTT	CAISELGNTGELFF
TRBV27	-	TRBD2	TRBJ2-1	TGTGCCAGCAGTTCCGGCATGGGGGGGAAAGGCAATGAGCAGTTCTTC	CASSSGMGGKGNEQFF
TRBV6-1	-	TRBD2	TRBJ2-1	TGTGCCAGCGGAGAGCTAGCGGGGGGGCAAAGTGAGCAGTTCTTC	CASGELAGGQSEQFF
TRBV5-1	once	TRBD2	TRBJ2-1	TGCGCCAGCAGCTCGAACGGACTAGCCCTTTACAATGAGCAGTTCTTC	CASSSNGLALYNEQFF
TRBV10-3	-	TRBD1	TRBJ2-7	TGTGCCATCAGCGGGACAGAAACCTACGAGCAGTACTTC	CAISGTETYEQYF
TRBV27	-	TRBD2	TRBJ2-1	TGTGCCAGCAGTTTACTAGCGGGAACCTACAATGAGCAATTCTTC	CASSLLAGTYNEQFF